This T cell receptor beta chain is from a study of Graves' ophthalmopathy and Graves' hyperthyroidism. Beta-chain TCR CDR3 regions were amplified from RNA transcripts. First-round RT-PCR with HTBI primers preceded a second-round multiplex PCR. TCRdb ran MiXCR on the multiplex PCR reads and lists one entry per CDR3 protein. The data contain around 670,000 distinct CDR3 sequences, roughly 40% of them seen just once; the ten biggest clones take up about 40%. Ophthalmopathy-affected donors exhibited moderate-to-severe activity, CAS ≥3, NOSPECS ≥4, and duration under 3 months. The CDR3 covers 14 residues. V lost 6 bases, J lost 4 bases, and 12 bases lay in between. Per germline, CDR1 SGHTA and CDR2 FQGTGA.

The gene calls are TRBV7-3 and TRBJ2-2; D unclear. The TCR comes from an adult man with Graves' ophthalmopathy. The sequencing input was peripheral blood. CDR3 amino acids: CASSSLGSTGELFF. The CDR3 DNA reads as TGTGCCAGCAGTTCCTTGGGTTCCACCGGGGAGCTGTTTTTT.